This TCR beta chain comes out of a study of CD8+ T cells in alopecia areata. This CDR3 spans 13 amino acids. Germline lookup yields CDR1 MGHRA and CDR2 YSYEKL. V was trimmed by 7 bases and J by 6 bases, leaving 13 bases between them. Treatment noted: oral pan-JAK inhibitor, 5-10 mg twice daily. Punch biopsies of lesional scalp, plus peripheral blood, were taken from alopecia areata patients. Isolated RNA was reverse transcribed into cDNA used as the sequencing template. The table came from immunoSEQ multiplex PCR; TCRdb's copy has only in-frame clones and leaves some out. The sample shows around 270,000 clones, roughly 50% of them seen only once.

The sequencing used CD4+ T cells sorted from blood, collected at week 24, from a patient treated with tofacitinib. The receptor's source is a human donor with alopecia areata. The chain has TRBV4-1 and TRBJ2-4; D perhaps matches TRBD1 (6 bases). CDR3 in DNA: TGCGCCAGCAAACAGGGATTGGGAAACATTCAGTACTTC. Translated: CASKQGLGNIQYF.